This T cell receptor beta chain stems from a study of T cell clusters in autoimmune cytopenias. General observations from the study: The cluster-lack signature was not seen for secondary cytopenia versus chronic lymphocytic leukemia. Clustering suggested that physiological T cell clusters were missing in primary autoimmune cytopenia patients. TRB repertoire shifts in secondary cytopenia and chronic lymphocytic leukemia mostly reflected lymphoma, not autoimmunity. The T cell clusters came from computational analysis alone and lack functional validation.

TRB rearrangements were amplified by touch-down multiplex PCR with mixed TRB-A/B primers. From its re-call of the multiplex PCR reads, TCRdb lists each CDR3 protein once, without DNA. Listed are a few thousand distinct CDR3 sequences; roughly 14% falls within the top ten. Germline V lookup: CDR1 SQVTM, CDR2 ANQGSEA. The CDR3 totals 13 residues. Note on this clonotype: Its antigen is not known.

Each sample's input was 200 to 250 ng genomic DNA, about 38,000 genome equivalents. This sequence joins TRBV29-1 and TRBJ1-2; there is no DNA to check the TCRdb D call of TRBD1. Material: peripheral blood. This TCR was recovered from a human donor with an autoimmune cytopenia or autoimmune hepatitis (not recorded which). CDR3 protein: CSVGTGTNYGYTF.